What follows are 10 T cell receptor beta chains derived from one specimen sequenced in a study of T cells in Graves' hyperthyroidism and ophthalmopathy. RNA transcripts served as the template for amplifying TCR beta CDR3 regions. Researchers ran a first-round RT-PCR on the TCR CDR3 using the HTBI primer set. TCRdb ran MiXCR on the multiplex PCR reads and lists one entry per CDR3 protein. This sample has around 350,000 distinct CDR3 sequences, with 15% to 20% found just once. The sample comprised blood. Source of these receptors: a woman aged 18 to 35 with Graves' hyperthyroidism.

This clonotype came up many times. The chain uses TRBV6-2 or TRBV6-3 and TRBJ2-5; D perhaps matches TRBD1 (6 bases). The germline CDR1 and CDR2 sequences are MNHEY and SVGEGT. The CDR3 is 13 amino acids. Deletions cut 6 bases from V and 5 bases from J, with 13 bases between. The CDR3, as DNA: TGTGCCAGCAGGACAGGAGTGGGGGAGACCCAGTACTTC. This encodes CASRTGVGETQYF.

This clonotype was found many times. The genes are TRBV12-3 or TRBV12-4 and TRBJ2-7; the match to TRBD1 covers 7 bases. The junction had 3 bases not matched to a gene; V was cut back by 3 bases and J by 4 bases. The CDR3 is 13 amino acids. CDR3 coding DNA: TGTGCCAGCAGTTTCTCCAGGGGGTACGAGCAGTACTTC. Protein sequence: CASSFSRGYEQYF.

This clonotype was detected many times. The chain employs TRBV12-3 or TRBV12-4 and TRBJ1-2; D is possibly TRBD1 (5 bases). Trimming left V 4 bases short and J 5 bases short, with 14 bases between. There are 14 residues in the CDR3. CDR3 DNA sequence: TGTGCCAGCAGTTCAACAGGCGCGGGTTATGGCTACACCTTC. Its protein is CASSSTGAGYGYTF.

There are a few counts of this clonotype. The rearrangement uses TRBV7-9 and TRBJ1-1, with D unclear. The CDR3 consists of 15 residues. From germline, CDR1 is SEHNR and CDR2 FQNEAQ (reference sequence). Trimming removed 3 bases from V and 4 bases from J, with 15 bases in between. CDR3 protein: CASSFRAEGSTEAFF. The CDR3, as DNA: TGTGCCAGCAGCTTTAGGGCGGAGGGTAGCACTGAAGCTTTCTTT.

This clonotype was recorded many times. The rearrangement links TRBV6-1 to TRBJ1-2; D is uncertain. This CDR3 region has 15 residues. From germline, CDR1 is MNHNS and CDR2 SASEGT. The V end lost 3 bases, the J end lost 2 bases, and 13 bases lay between the germline ends. The CDR3 region is CASSDYRTDNYGYTF. CDR3 sequence (DNA): TGTGCCAGCAGTGACTACCGGACCGACAACTATGGCTACACCTTC.

This clonotype was counted ten times or more. CDR3 residues: CSLQGANYEQYF. The CDR3 nucleotides read TGCAGTCTTCAGGGAGCAAACTACGAGCAGTACTTC. This chain joins TRBV20-1 and TRBJ2-7; the D call may be TRBD1 or TRBD2 (5 bases each). CDR1 is DFQATT, CDR2 SNEGSKA, per germline (reference sequence). Trimming stripped 8 bases from V and 3 bases from J, with 14 bases between. The CDR3 is 12 residues long.

This clonotype was detected ten times or more. The chain links TRBV9 to TRBJ1-3, with unresolved D. Germline values: CDR1 SGDLS, CDR2 YYNGEE. The CDR3 covers 14 residues. V gave up 0 bases and J gave up 0 bases, with 4 bases separating them. CDR3 coding DNA: TGTGCCAGCAGCGTAGAGACCTCTGGAAACACCATATATTTT. Its protein is CASSVETSGNTIYF.

The chain joins TRBV30 to TRBJ1-5; 7 nucleotides agree with TRBD1. Germline V gives CDR1 GTSNPN, CDR2 SVGIG (reference sequence). The CDR3 spans 13 residues. The V and J ends lost 5 bases and 5 bases, in that order; junction bases with no gene match: 6. This CDR3 is CAWGTASHQPQHF. CDR3 DNA: TGTGCCTGGGGGACAGCGTCCCATCAGCCCCAGCATTTT.

At least ten counts were recorded for this clonotype. The V gene is TRBV20-1, the J gene TRBJ1-1, with D hard to call. Between the trimmed V and J ends, which lost 3 bases and 6 bases, there was a span of 11 bases. This CDR3 spans 12 amino acids. Germline V gene data show CDR1 as DFQATT and CDR2 as SNEGSKA (reference sequence). DNA for the CDR3: TGCAGTGCTAGGCTTAGGGAAGCTGAAGCTTTCTTT. It encodes CSARLREAEAFF.

This clonotype was recorded at least ten times. The chain carries TRBV4-1 and TRBJ2-7; D perhaps matches TRBD1 (5 bases). CDR3 length: 13 amino acids. V lost 3 bases and J lost 2, with 8 bases in between. Germline V gene sequence: CDR1 MGHRA, CDR2 YSYEKL. The CDR3 protein is CASSHRQTYEQYF. The DNA of the CDR3 is TGCGCCAGCAGCCACCGACAGACCTACGAGCAGTACTTC.